Detailed here is one T cell receptor (beta chain). Its matching antigen is unknown. These data originate in a study of identical twins. Overall study findings and caveats: In beta out-of-frame sequences, the excess sharing between twins was weaker. Whereas memory repertoires showed no such difference, abundant cord blood beta clonotypes carried fewer insertions.

One entry per CDR3 protein, called by TCRdb with MiXCR from the 5' RACE reads. The table includes 1.5 million to 2 million distinct CDR3 sequences, about 32% detected once. The CDR3 is 15 residues long. Trimming took 1 base from V and 8 from J; bases not matched to a gene: 6. The germline CDR1 and CDR2 sequences are SGHRS and YFSETQ. This sequence was found in a newborn girl in good health. The sequenced sample consisted of cord blood. The J gene is TRBJ2-1, the V gene TRBV5-1, with TRBD2 matching over 10 bases. The CDR3 protein is CASSLPSGGPDEQFF. CDR3 nucleotides: TGCGCCAGCAGCTTGCCTAGCGGGGGCCCGGATGAGCAGTTCTTC.